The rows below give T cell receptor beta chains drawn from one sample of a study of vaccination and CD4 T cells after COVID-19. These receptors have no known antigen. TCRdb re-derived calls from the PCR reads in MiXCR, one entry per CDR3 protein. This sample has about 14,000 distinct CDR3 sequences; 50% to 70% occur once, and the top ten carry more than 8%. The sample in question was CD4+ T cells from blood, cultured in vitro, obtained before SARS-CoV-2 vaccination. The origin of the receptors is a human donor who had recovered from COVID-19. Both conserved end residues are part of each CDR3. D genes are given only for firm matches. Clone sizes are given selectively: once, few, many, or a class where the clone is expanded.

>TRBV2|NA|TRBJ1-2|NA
CASSERLANYGYTF
TGTGCCAGCAGTGAAAGGTTAGCTAACTATGGCTACACCTTC
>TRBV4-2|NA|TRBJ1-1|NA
CASSQFRAEAFF
TGTGCCAGCAGCCAATTCAGGGCTGAAGCTTTCTTT
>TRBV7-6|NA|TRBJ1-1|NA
CASSLGSPNTEAFF
TGTGCCAGCAGCTTAGGGTCCCCGAACACTGAAGCTTTCTTT
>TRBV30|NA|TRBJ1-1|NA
CAWSSWGGLGTEAFF
TGTGCCTGGAGTTCTTGGGGGGGACTGGGCACTGAAGCTTTCTTT
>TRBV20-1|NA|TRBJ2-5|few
CSAGKGQETQYF
TGCAGTGCGGGGAAGGGCCAAGAGACCCAGTACTTC
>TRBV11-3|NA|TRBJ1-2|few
CASSPDVFNYGYTF
TGTGCCAGCAGCCCAGACGTCTTCAACTATGGCTACACCTTC
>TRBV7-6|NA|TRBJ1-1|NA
CASSLVSDSNTEAFF
TGTGCCAGCAGCTTAGTCTCAGACTCGAACACTGAAGCTTTCTTT
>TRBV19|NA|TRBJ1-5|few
CASSPGHGGNQPQHF
TGTGCCAGCTCGCCGGGACACGGTGGCAATCAGCCCCAGCATTTT
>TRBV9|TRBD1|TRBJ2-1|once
CASSVMDRPYNEQFF
TGTGCCAGCAGCGTTATGGACAGGCCCTACAATGAGCAGTTCTTC
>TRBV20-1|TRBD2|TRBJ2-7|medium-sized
CSAYRLAGAYEQYF
TGCAGTGCCTATAGACTAGCGGGAGCCTACGAGCAGTACTTC
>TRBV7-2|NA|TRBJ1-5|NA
CASSLALNGQPQHF
TGTGCCAGCAGCTTAGCGCTAAATGGGCAGCCCCAGCATTTT
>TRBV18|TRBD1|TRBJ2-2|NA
CASSPGQGSTGELFF
TGTGCCAGCTCACCGGGACAGGGGAGTACCGGGGAGCTGTTTTTT
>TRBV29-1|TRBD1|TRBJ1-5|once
CSVSGGQGSQPQHF
TGCAGCGTCTCTGGAGGACAGGGTAGTCAGCCCCAGCATTTT